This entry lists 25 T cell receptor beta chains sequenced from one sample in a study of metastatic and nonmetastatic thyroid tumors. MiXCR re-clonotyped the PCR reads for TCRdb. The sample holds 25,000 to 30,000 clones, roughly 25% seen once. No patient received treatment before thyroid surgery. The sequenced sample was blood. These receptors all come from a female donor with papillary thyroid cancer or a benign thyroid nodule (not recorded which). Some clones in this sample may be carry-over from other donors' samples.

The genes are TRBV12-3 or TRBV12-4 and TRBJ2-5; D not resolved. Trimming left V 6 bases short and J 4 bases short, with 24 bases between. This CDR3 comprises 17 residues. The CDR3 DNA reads TGTGCCAGCAGCTCAGAAATGGGTGACATGGACCGAGAGACCCAGTACTTC. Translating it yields CASSSEMGDMDRETQYF.

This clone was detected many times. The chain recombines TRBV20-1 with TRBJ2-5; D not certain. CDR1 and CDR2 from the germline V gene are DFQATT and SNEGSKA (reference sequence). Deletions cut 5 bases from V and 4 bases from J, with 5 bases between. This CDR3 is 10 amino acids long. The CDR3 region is CSAALETQYF. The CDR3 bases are TGCAGTGCTGCACTAGAGACCCAGTACTTC.

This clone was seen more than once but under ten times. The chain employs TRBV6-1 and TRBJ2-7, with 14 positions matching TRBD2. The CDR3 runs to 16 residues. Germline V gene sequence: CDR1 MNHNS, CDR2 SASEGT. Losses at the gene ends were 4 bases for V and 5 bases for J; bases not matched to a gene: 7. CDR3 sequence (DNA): TGTGCCAGCAGTGGACTAGCGGGAGGGGACTTCGACGAGCAGTACTTC. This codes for CASSGLAGGDFDEQYF.

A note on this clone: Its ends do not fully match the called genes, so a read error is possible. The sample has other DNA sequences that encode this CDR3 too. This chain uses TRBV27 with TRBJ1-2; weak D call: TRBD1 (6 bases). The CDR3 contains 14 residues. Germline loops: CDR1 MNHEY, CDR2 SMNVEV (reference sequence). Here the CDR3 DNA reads TGTGCCAGCAGTTTACGGGGGGGCGGGTATGGCTACACCTTT. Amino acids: CASSLRGGGYGYTF.

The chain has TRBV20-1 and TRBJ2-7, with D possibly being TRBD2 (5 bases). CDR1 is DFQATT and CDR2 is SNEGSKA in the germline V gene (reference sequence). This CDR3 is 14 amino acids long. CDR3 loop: CSARNPRTSYEQYV. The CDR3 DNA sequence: TGCAGTGCCAGAAATCCCAGGACTTCCTACGAGCAGTACGTA.

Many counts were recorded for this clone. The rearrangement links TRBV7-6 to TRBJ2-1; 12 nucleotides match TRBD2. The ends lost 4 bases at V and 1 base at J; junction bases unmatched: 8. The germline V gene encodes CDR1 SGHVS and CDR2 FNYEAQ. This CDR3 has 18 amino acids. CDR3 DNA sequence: TGTGCCAGCAGCTCGCCGACTAGCGGGAGCGTATCCTACAATGAGCAGTTCTTC. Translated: CASSSPTSGSVSYNEQFF. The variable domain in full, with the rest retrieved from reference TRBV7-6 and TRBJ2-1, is GAGVSQSPRYKVTKRGQDVALRCDPISGHVSLYWYRQALGQGPEFLTYFNYEAQQDKSGLPNDRFSAERPEGSISTLTIQRTEQRDSAMYRCASSSPTSGSVSYNEQFFGPGTRLTVL.

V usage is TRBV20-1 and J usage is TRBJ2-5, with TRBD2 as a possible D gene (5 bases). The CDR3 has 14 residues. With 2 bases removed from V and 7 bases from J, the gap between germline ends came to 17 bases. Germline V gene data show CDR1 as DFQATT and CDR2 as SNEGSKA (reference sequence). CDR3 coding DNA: TGCAGTGCTAGACATGGAGGCTCGGGTGTGACCCAGTACTTC. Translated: CSARHGGSGVTQYF.

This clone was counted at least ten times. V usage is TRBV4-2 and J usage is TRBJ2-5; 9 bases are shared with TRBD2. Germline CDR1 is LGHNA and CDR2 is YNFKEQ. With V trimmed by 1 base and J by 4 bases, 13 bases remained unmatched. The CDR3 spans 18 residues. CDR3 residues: CASSQARVGGRAAETQYF. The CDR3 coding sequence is TGTGCCAGCAGCCAAGCTCGAGTTGGCGGGAGGGCCGCAGAGACCCAGTACTTC.

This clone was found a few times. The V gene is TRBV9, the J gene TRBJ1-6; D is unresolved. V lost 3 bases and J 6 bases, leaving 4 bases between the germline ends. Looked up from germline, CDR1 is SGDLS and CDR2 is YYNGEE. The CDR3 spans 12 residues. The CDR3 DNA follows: TGTGCCAGCAGCGCCGCTAATTCACCCCTCCACTTT. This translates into CASSAANSPLHF.

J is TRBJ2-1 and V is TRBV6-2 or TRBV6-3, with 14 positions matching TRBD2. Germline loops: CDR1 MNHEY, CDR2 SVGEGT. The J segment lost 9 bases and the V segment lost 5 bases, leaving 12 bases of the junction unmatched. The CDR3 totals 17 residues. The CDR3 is CASSPSGTSGRGGEQFF. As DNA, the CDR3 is TGTGCCAGCAGTCCCTCAGGGACTAGCGGGAGAGGTGGTGAGCAGTTCTTC.

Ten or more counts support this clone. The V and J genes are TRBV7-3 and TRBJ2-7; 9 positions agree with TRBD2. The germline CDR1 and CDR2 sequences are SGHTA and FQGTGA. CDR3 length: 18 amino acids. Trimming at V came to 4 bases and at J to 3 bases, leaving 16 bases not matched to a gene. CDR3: CASSSRDEREEGVYEQYV. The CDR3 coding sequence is TGTGCCAGCAGCTCCCGGGACGAGCGGGAGGAAGGGGTCTACGAGCAGTACGTC.

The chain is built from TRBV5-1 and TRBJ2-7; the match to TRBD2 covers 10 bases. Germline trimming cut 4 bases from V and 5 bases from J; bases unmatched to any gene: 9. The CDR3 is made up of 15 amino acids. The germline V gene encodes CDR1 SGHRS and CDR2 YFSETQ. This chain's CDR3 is CASSGGTSGADEQYF. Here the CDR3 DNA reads TGCGCCAGCAGCGGCGGCACTAGCGGGGCTGACGAGCAGTACTTC.

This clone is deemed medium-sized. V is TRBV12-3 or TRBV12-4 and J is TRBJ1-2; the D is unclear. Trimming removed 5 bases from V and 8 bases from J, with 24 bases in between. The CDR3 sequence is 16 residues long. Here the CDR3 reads CASSPLLRELRGGYTF. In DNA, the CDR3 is TGTGCCAGCAGTCCTCTTTTAAGGGAGCTTCGAGGGGGCTACACCTTC.

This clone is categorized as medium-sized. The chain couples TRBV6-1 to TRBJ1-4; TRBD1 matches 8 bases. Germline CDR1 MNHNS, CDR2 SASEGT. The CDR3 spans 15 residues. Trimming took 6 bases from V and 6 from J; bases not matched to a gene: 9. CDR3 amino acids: CASRTTGAGDEKLFF. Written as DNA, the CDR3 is TGTGCCAGCAGGACGACAGGGGCGGGGGATGAAAAACTGTTTTTT.

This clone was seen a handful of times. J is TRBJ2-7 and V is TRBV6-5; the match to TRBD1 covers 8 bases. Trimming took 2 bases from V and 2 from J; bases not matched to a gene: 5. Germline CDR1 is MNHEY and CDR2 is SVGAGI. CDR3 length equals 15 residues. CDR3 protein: CASSYRGQGTYEQYF. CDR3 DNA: TGTGCCAGCAGTTACCGAGGACAGGGAACCTACGAGCAGTACTTC.

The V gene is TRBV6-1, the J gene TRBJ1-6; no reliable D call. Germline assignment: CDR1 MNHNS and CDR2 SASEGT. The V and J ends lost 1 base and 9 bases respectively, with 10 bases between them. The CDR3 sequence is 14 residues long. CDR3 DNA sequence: TGTGCCAGCAGTGAAGTCAGGTCGGGTTCACCCCTCCACTTT. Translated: CASSEVRSGSPLHF.

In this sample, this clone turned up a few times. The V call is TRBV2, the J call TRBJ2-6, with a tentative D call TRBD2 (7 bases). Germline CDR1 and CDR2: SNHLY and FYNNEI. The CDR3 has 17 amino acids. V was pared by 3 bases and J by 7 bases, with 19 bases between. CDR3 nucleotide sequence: TGTGCCAGCAGTGAGGAGGGGGGGCGTGGTGGTGCCAACGTCCTGACTTTC. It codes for CASSEEGGRGGANVLTF.

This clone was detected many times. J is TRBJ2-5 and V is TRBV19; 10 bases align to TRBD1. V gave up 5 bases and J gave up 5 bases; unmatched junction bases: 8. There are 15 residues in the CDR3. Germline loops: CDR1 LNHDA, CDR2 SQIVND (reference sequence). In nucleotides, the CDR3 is TGTGCCAGTAGTCCCAGACAGGGGGCGAGGGAGACCCAGTACTTC. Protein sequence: CASSPRQGARETQYF.

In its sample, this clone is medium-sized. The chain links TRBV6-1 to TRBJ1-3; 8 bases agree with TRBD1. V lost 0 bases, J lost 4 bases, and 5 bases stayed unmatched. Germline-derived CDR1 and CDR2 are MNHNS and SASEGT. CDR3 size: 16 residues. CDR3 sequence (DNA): TGTGCCAGCAGTGAAGCGTGGACAGGGTCCGGAAACACCATATATTTT. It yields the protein CASSEAWTGSGNTIYF.

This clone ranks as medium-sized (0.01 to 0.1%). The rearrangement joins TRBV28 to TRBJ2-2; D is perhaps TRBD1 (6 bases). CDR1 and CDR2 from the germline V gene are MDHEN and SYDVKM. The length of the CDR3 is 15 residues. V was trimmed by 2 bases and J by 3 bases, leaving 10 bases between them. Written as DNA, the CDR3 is TGTGCCAGCAGTTTAGGAAACAGGGACACCGGGGAGCTGTTTTTT. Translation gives CASSLGNRDTGELFF. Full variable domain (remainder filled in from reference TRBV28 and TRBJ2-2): DVKVTQSSRYLVKRTGEKVFLECVQDMDHENMFWYRQDPGLGLRLIYFSYDVKMKEKGDIPEGYSVSREKKERFSLILESASTNQTSMYLCASSLGNRDTGELFFGEGSRLTVL.

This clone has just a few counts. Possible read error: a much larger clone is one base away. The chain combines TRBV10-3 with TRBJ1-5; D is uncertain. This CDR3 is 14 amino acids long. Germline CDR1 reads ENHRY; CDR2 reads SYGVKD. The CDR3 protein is CANSESGGNQPQHF. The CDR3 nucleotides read TGTGCCAACAGTGAGAGCGGGGGCAATCAGCCCCAGCATTTT.

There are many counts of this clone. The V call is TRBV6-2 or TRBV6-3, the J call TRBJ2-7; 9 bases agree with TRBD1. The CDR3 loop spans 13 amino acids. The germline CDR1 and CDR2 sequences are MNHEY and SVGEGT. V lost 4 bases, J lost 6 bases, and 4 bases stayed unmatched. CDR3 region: CASSFGTGSEQYF. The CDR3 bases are TGTGCCAGCAGTTTTGGGACAGGGTCCGAGCAGTACTTC.

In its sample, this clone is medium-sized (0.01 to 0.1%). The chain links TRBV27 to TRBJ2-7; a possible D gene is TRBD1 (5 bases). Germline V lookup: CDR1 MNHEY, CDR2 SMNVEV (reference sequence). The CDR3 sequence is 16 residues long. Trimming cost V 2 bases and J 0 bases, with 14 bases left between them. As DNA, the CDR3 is TGTGCCAGCAGTTTAAGGAGACAGACCAGCTCCTACGAGCAGTACTTC. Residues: CASSLRRQTSSYEQYF.

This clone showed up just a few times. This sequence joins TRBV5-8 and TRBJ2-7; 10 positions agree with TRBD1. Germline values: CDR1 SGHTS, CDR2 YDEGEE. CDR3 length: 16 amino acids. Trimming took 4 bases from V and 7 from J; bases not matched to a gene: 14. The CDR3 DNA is TGTGCCAGCAGCCCGATCGGGACAGGGGCCCGGGGGGAGCAGTACTTC. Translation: CASSPIGTGARGEQYF.

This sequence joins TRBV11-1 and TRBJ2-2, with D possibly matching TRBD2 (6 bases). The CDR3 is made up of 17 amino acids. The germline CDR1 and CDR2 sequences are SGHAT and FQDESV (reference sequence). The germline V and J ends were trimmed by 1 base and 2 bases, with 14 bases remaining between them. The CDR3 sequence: CASSLVASEINTGELFF. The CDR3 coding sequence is TGTGCCAGCAGCTTAGTAGCTAGCGAGATCAACACCGGGGAGCTGTTTTTT.